Given below is one T cell receptor beta chain in context. This sample is drawn from a study of technical replicates of blood from a handful of donors. Data came from immunoSEQ multiplex PCR; TCRdb stores just in-frame clones and leaves some out. This sample carries some 10,000 clones, 90% to 95% of them seen once, and the ten largest clones take 6% to 8.5%. The germline V gene has CDR1 MDHEN and CDR2 SYDVKM. This CDR3 comprises 14 residues. Trimming cost V 6 bases and J 7 bases, with 18 bases left between them. This receptor was obtained from a human donor in good health. Source material: PBMCs. The rearrangement uses TRBV28 and TRBJ2-5, with D perhaps matching TRBD1 (6 bases). The chain's CDR3 is CASRRQGPQWTQYF. In DNA, the CDR3 is TGTGCCAGCAGGCGCCAGGGGCCTCAATGGACCCAGTACTTC.